Here is one T cell receptor beta chain with its context. Per the original methods: Cell counts per sample came from amplifying reference gene primers. Profiling relied on immunoSEQ multiplex PCR, and the TCRdb table lists in-frame clones only, not all of them. That table supplies the V and J calls and clone size; D and trimming were determined from the DNA. The sample holds over 95,000 clones, roughly 90% seen once. This CDR3 has 15 amino acids. Trimming at V came to 2 bases and at J to 7 bases, leaving 10 bases not matched to a gene. Germline-derived CDR1 and CDR2 are MDHEN and SYDVKM. This entry is derived from a study of blood T cell repertoires in COVID-19. Study context: Some COVID-19 samples were acute and others convalescent; all came from the United States, Italy and Spain. PBMCs, B-cell-depleted T cells, or T cells were the source of the cDNA or gDNA that made up the material.

Sequencing input: peripheral blood. The receptor comes from a human donor with acute or convalescent COVID-19. The donor label of this sample is uncertain. The chain has TRBV28 and TRBJ1-2, with 7 nucleotides matching TRBD1. The CDR3 loop is CASSLVAGGFLGYTF. DNA for the CDR3: TGTGCCAGCAGTTTAGTGGCAGGGGGTTTTCTTGGCTACACCTTC.